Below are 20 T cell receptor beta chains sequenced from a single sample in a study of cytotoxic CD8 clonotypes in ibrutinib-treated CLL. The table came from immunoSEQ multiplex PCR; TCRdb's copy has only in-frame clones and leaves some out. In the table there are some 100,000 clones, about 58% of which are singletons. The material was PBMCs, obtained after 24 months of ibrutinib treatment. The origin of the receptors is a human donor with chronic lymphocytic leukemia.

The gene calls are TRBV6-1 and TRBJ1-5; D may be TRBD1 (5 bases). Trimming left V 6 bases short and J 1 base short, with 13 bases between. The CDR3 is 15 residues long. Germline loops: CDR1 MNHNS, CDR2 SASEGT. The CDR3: CASSEQEMSNQPQHF. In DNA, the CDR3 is TGTGCCAGCAGCGAACAGGAAATGAGCAATCAGCCCCAGCATTTT.

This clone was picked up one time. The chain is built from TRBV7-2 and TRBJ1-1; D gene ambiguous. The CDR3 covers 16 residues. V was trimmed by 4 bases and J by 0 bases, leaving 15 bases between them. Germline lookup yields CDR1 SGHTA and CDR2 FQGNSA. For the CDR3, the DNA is TGTGCCAGCAGCTCGCCCCCAGGCCTCTTGAACACTGAAGCTTTCTTT. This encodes CASSSPPGLLNTEAFF.

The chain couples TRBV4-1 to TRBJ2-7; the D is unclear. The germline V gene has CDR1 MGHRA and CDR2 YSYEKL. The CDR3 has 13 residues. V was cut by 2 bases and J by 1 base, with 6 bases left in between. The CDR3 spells CASSQNPSYEQYF. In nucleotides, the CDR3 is TGCGCCAGCAGCCAAAACCCATCCTACGAGCAGTACTTC.

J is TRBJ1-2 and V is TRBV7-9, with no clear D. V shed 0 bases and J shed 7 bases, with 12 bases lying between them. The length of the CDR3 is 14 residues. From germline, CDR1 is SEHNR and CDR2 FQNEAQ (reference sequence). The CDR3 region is CASSLAEAGTGYTF. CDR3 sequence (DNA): TGTGCCAGCAGCTTAGCGGAGGCAGGTACTGGCTACACCTTC.

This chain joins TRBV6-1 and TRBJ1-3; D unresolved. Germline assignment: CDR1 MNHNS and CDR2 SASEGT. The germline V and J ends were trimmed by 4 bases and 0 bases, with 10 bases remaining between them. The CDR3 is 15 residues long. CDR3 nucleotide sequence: TGTGCCAGCAGTGTAGGATGGCTCTCTGGAAACACCATATATTTT. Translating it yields CASSVGWLSGNTIYF.

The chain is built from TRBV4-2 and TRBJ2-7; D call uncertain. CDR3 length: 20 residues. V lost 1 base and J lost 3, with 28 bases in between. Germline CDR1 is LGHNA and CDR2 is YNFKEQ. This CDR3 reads CASSQGSALTATWAFYEQYF. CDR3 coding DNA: TGTGCCAGCAGCCAAGGTTCAGCTTTAACCGCCACTTGGGCCTTCTACGAGCAGTACTTC.

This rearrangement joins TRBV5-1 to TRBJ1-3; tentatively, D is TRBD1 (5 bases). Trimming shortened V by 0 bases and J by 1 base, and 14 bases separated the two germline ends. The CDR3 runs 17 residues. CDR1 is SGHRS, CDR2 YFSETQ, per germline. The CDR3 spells CASSLAGQGPSGNTIYF. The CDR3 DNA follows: TGCGCCAGCAGCTTGGCCGGGCAGGGCCCTTCTGGAAACACCATATATTTT.

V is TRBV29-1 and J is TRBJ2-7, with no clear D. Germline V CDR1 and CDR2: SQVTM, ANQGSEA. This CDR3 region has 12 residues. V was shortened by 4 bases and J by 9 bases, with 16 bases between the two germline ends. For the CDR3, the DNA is TGCAGCGTTGTGAGGAGCACGGGCGGGCAGTACTTC. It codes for CSVVRSTGGQYF.

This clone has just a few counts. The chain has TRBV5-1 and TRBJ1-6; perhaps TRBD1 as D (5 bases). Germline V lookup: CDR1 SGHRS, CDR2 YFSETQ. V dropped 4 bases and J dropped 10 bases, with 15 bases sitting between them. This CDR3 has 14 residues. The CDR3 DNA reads TGCGCCAGCAGCACTGCAGGGATTGAATCACCCCTCCACTTT. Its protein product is CASSTAGIESPLHF.

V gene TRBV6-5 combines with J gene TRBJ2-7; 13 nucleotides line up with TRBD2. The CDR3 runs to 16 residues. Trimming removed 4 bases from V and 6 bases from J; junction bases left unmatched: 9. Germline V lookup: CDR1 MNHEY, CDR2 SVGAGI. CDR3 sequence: CASSSTSGGFRGEQYF. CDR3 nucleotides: TGTGCCAGCAGTTCGACTAGCGGGGGGTTTCGGGGCGAGCAGTACTTC.

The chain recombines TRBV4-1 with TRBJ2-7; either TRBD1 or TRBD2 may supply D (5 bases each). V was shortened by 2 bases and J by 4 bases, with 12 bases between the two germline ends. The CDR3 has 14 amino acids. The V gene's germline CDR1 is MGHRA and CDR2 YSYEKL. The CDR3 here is CASSQSPGSYEQYF. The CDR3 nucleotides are TGCGCCAGCAGCCAAAGCCCAGGGAGTTACGAGCAGTACTTC.

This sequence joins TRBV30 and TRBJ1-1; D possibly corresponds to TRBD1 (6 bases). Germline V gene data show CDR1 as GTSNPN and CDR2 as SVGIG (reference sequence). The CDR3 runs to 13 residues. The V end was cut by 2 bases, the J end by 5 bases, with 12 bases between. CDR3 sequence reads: CAWSQGGGTEAFF. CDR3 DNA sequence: TGTGCCTGGAGTCAAGGGGGAGGGACTGAAGCTTTCTTT. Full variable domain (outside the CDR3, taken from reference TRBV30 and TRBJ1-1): SQTIHQWPATLVQPVGSPLSLECTVEGTSNPNLYWYRQAAGRGLQLLFYSVGIGQISSEVPQNLSASRPQDRQFILSSKKLLLSDSGFYLCAWSQGGGTEAFFGQGTRLTVV.

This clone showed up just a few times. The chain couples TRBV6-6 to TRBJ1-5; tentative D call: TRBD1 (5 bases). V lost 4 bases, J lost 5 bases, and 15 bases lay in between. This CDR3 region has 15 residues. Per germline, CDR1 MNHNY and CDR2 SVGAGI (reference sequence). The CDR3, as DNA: TGTGCCAGCAGTTGGGAGGGGTACACCGATCAGCCCCAGCATTTT. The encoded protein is CASSWEGYTDQPQHF.

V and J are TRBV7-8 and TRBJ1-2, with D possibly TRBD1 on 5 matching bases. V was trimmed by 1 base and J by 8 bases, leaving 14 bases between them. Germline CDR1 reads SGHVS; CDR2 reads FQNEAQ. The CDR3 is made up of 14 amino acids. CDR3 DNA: TGTGCCAGCAGCTTAGATATGACAGCTGGAGGCTACACCTTC. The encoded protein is CASSLDMTAGGYTF.

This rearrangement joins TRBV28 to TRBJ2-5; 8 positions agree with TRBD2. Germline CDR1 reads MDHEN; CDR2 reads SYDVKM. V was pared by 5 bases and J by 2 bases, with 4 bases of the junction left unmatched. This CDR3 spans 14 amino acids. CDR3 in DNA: TGTGCCAGCAGTCTACGGGGGGGGCAAGAGACCCAGTACTTC. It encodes CASSLRGGQETQYF. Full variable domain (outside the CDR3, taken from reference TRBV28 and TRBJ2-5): DVKVTQSSRYLVKRTGEKVFLECVQDMDHENMFWYRQDPGLGLRLIYFSYDVKMKEKGDIPEGYSVSREKKERFSLILESASTNQTSMYLCASSLRGGQETQYFGPGTRLLVL.

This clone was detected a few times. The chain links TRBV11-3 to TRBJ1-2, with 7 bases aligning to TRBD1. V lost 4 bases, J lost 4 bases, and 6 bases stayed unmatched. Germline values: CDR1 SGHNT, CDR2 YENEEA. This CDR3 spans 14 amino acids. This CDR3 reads CASSSGQHPYGYTF. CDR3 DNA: TGTGCCAGCAGCTCGGGACAGCACCCCTATGGCTACACCTTC.

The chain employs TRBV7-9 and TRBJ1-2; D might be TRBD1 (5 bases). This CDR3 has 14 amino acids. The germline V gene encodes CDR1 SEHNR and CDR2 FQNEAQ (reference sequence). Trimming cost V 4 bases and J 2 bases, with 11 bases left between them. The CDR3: CASSSGQGNYGYTF. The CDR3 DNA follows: TGTGCCAGCAGCTCTGGGCAGGGCAACTATGGCTACACCTTC.

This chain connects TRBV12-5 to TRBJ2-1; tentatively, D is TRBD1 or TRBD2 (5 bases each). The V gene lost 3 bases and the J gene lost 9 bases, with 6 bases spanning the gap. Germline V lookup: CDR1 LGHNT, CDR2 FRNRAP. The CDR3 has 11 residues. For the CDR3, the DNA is TGTGCTAGTGGTTTCGGGGCTGAGCAGTTCTTC. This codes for CASGFGAEQFF.

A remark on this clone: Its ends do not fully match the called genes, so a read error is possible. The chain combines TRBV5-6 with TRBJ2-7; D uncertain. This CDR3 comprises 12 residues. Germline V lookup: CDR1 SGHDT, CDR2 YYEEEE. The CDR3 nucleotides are TGTGCCAGCAGCTTGGTTAGCTACGAGGAGTACTTC. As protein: CASSLVSYEEYF.

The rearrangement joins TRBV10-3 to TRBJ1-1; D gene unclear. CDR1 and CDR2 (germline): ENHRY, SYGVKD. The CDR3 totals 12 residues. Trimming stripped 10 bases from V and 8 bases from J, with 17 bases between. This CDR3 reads CATGRDVAEAFF. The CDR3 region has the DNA TGTGCCACCGGACGAGACGTAGCAGAAGCTTTCTTT.